This T cell receptor (beta chain) appears in the sequencing data of a study of OX40 agonist ivuxolimab in advanced cancers. Sequencing was performed with immunoSEQ multiplex PCR; in TCRdb, only in-frame clones are kept and a portion is missing. The sample lists more than 60,000 clones, 65% to 90% occurring once. Points on this clone: The target antigen is unknown.

The study, taken as a whole, reports: CD4+ and CD8+ blood T cells expanded clonally by week 6 at 0.1 to 3.0 mg/kg. Low normalized clonal expansion also occurred in some nonresponding patients.

Sample: CD4+ or CD8+ T cells sorted from blood, taken in a trial of the OX40 agonist ivuxolimab. This TCR was recovered from an adult with an advanced solid tumor such as melanoma, head and neck, liver or kidney cancer.

This chain's CDR3 is CASSWRHANYGYTF. CDR3 nucleotides: TGTGCCAGCAGCTGGAGACACGCAAACTATGGCTACACCTTC. The chain has TRBV5-4 and TRBJ1-2, with D unresolved. V was pared by 3 bases and J by 2 bases, with 11 bases between. This CDR3 has 14 amino acids. In germline, CDR1 is SGHNT, CDR2 YYREEE (reference sequence).